This T cell receptor beta chain was profiled in a study of vaccination and CD4 T cells after COVID-19. Overall study: The convalescents included six males and four females, and among them two were Hispanic while seven were Caucasian. The post-vaccine samples came a median 72 days after dose two (range 14 to 241). General study results and limits: Spike mono-reactivity was evident in 304 of the 307 vaccine-specific clones derived from convalescent patients.

Germline V gene lookup returns CDR1 MNHEY and CDR2 SMNVEV (reference sequence). The CDR3 loop spans 14 amino acids. A remark on this clonotype: Its cognate antigen is unknown. A junction boundary mismatches the germline segment, possibly from a read error.

TCRdb re-called the PCR reads through MiXCR, storing one row per CDR3 protein. The sample has approximately 29,000 distinct CDR3 sequences, 50% seen once; the top ten hold over 4.5%. Time point given: late sampling 161 to 241 days after vaccination in a few convalescent patients. This receptor was obtained from a human donor who had recovered from COVID-19. This specimen consisted of CD4+ T cells from blood, obtained about 7 months after SARS-CoV-2 vaccination. V gene TRBV27 combines with J gene TRBJ2-1, with TRBD1 identical over 12 bases. CDR3 sequence (DNA): TGTGCCAGCACATCGGGGACAGGGGGCATCAAGCTGTACTTC. Amino acids: CASTSGTGGIKLYF.